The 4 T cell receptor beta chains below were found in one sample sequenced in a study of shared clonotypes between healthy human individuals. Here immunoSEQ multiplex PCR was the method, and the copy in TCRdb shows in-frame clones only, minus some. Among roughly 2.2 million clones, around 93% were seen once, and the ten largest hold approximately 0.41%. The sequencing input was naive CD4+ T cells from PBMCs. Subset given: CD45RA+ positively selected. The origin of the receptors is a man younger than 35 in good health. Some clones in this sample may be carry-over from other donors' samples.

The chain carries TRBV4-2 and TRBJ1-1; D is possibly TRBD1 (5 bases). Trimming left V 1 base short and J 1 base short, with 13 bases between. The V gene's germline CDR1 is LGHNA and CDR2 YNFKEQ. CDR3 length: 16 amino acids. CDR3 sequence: CASSQVTGTANTEAFF. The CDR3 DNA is TGTGCCAGCAGCCAAGTTACCGGGACGGCGAACACTGAAGCTTTCTTT.

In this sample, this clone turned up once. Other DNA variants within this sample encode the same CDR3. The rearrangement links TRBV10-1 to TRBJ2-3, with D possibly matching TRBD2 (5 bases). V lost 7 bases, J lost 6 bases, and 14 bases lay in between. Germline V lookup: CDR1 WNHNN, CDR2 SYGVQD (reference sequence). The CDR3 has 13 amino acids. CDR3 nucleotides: TGCGCCAGCACCGGTGGAGGAACCGATACGCAGTATTTT. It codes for CASTGGGTDTQYF.

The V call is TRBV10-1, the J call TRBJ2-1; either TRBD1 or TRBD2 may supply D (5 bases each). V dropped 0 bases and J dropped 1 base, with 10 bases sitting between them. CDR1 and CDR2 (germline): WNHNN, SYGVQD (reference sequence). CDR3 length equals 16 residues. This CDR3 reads CASSESGGTSYNEQFF. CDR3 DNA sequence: TGCGCCAGCAGTGAGTCTGGGGGAACATCCTACAATGAGCAGTTCTTC.

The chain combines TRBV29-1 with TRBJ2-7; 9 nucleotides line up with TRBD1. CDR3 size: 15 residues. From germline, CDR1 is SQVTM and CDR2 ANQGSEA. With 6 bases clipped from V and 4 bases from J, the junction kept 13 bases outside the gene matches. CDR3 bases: TGCAGCGTGGCCCCGGGACAGGGCGGTGGGTACGAGCAGTACTTC. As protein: CSVAPGQGGGYEQYF.